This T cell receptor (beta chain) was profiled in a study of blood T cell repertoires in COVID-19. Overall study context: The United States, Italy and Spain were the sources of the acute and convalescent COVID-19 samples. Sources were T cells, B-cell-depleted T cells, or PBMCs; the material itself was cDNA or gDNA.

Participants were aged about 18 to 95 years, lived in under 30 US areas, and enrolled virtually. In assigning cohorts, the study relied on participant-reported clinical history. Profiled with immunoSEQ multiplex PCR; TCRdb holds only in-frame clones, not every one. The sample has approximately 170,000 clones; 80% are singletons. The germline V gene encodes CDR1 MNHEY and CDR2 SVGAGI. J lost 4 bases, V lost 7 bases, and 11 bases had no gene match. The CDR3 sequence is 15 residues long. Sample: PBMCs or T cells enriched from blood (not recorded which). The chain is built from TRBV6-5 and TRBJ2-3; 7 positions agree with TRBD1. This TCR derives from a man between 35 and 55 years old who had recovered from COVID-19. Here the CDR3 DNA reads TGTGCCAGCAAAGTACAGGGGTTCGGACCAGATACGCAGTATTTT. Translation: CASKVQGFGPDTQYF.